This T cell receptor (beta chain) was retrieved from a study of T cell changes during pregnancy in multiple sclerosis. Clones were sequenced by immunoSEQ multiplex PCR, and TCRdb holds only the in-frame ones, with some missing. The sample carries around 70,000 clones, approximately 92% recorded once. Germline CDR1 and CDR2: SGHRS and YFSETQ. This CDR3 is 16 amino acids long. Trimming removed 2 bases at V and 0 bases at J, with 15 bases between. Sequences were derived from peripheral blood, sampled before pregnancy. The origin of this receptor is a female donor with multiple sclerosis, enrolled in a pregnancy study. This sequence joins TRBV5-1 and TRBJ2-7; maybe TRBD2 (6 bases). The CDR3 DNA reads as TGCGCCAGCAGCTTCCAACGGGACTTCGGCTCCTACGAGCAGTACTTC. Encoded protein: CASSFQRDFGSYEQYF. The full variable domain, completed using reference TRBV5-1 and TRBJ2-7, is KAGVTQTPRYLIKTRGQQVTLSCSPISGHRSVSWYQQTPGQGLQFLFEYFSETQRNKGNFPGRFSGRQFSNSRSEMNVSTLELGDSALYLCASSFQRDFGSYEQYFGPGTRLTVT.